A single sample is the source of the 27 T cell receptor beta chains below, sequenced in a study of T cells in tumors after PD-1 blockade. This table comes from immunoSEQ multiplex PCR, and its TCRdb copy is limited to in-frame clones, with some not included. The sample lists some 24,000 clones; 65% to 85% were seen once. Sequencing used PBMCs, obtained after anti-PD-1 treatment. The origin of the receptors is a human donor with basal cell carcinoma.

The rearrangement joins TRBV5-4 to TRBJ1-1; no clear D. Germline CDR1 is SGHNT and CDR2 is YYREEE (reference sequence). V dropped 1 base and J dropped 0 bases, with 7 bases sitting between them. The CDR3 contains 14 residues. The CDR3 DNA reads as TGTGCCAGCAGCTTGAGGTCCATGAACACTGAAGCTTTCTTT. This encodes CASSLRSMNTEAFF. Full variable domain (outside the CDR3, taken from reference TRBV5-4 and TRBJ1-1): ETGVTQSPTHLIKTRGQQVTLRCSSQSGHNTVSWYQQALGQGPQFIFQYYREEENGRGNFPPRFSGLQFPNYSSELNVNALELDDSALYLCASSLRSMNTEAFFGQGTRLTVV.

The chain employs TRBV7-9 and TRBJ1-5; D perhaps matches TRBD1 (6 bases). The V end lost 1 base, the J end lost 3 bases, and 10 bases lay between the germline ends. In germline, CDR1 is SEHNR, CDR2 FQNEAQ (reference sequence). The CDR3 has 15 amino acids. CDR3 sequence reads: CASSLGGAHNQPQHF. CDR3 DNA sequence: TGTGCCAGCAGCTTAGGGGGGGCGCACAATCAGCCCCAGCATTTT.

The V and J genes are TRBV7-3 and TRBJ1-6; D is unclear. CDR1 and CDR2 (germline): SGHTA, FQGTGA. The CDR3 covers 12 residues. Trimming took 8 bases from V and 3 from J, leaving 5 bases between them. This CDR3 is CASSDYNSPLHF. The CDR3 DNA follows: TGTGCCAGCTCTGACTATAATTCACCCCTCCACTTT.

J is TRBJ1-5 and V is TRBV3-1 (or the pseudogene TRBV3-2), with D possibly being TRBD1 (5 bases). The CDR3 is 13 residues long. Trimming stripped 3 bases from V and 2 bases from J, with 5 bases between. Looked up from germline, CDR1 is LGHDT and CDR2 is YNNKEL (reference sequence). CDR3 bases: TGTGCCAGCAGCCAGACAGGCAATCAGCCCCAGCATTTT. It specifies CASSQTGNQPQHF.

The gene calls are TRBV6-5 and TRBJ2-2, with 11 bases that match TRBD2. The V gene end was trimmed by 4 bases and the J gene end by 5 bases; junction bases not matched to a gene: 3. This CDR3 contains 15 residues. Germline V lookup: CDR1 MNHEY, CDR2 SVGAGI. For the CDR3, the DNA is TGTGCCAGCAGTTCGGGACTAGCGGTTACCGGGGAGCTGTTTTTT. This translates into CASSSGLAVTGELFF.

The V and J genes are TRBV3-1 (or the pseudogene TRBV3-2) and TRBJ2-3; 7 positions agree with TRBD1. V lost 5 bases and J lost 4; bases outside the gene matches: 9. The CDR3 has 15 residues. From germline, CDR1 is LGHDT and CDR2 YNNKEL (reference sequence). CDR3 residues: CASSDRVLGADTQYF. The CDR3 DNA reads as TGTGCCAGCAGCGACAGGGTTTTGGGGGCAGATACGCAGTATTTT.

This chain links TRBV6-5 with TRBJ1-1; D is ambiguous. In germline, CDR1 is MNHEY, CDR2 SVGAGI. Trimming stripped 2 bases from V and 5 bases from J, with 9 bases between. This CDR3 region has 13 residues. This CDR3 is CASSYGPETEAFF. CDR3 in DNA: TGTGCCAGCAGTTACGGACCTGAAACTGAAGCTTTCTTT.

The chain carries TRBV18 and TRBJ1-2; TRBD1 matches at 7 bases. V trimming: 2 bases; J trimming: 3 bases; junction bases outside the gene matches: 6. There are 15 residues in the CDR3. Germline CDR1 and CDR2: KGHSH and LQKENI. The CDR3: CASSPMEGAYYGYTF. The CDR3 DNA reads TGTGCCAGCTCACCAATGGAGGGGGCGTACTATGGCTACACCTTC.

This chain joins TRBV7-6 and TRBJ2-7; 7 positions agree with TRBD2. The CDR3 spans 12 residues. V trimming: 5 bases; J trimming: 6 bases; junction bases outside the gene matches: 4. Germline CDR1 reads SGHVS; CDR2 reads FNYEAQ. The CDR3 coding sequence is TGTGCCAGCAGCCCTGGACTAGGCGAGCAGTACTTC. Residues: CASSPGLGEQYF.

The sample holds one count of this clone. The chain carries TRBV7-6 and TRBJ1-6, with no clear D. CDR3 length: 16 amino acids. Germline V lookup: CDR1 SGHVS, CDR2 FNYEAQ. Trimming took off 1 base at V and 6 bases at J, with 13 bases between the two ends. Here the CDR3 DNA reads TGTGCCAGCAGCTTAGGGGCGGGAAAGAGTAATTCACCCCTCCACTTT. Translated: CASSLGAGKSNSPLHF.

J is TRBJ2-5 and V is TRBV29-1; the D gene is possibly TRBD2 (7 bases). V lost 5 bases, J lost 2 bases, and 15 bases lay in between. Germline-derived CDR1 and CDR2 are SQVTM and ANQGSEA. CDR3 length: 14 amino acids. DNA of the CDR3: TGCAGCGTTCAGAGAGGGGGGGCACAAGAGACCCAGTACTTC. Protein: CSVQRGGAQETQYF.

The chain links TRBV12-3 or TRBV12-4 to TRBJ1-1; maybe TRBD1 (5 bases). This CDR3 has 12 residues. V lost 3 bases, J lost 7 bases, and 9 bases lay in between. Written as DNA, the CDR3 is TGTGCCAGCAGTTTTGACAGCTTTGAAGCTTTCTTT. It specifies CASSFDSFEAFF.

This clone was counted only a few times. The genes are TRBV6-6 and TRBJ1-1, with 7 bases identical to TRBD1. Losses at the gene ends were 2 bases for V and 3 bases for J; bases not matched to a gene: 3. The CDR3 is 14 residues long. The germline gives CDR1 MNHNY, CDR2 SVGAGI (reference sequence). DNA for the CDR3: TGTGCCAGCAGTTACCAACAGGGGTACACTGAAGCTTTCTTT. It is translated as CASSYQQGYTEAFF.

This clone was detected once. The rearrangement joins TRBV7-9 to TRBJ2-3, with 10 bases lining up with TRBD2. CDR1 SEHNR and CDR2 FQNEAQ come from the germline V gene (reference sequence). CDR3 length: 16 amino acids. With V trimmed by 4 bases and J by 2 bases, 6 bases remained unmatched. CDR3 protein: CASSSLAGAITDTQYF. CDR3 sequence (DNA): TGTGCCAGCAGCTCCCTAGCGGGGGCAATCACAGATACGCAGTATTTT.

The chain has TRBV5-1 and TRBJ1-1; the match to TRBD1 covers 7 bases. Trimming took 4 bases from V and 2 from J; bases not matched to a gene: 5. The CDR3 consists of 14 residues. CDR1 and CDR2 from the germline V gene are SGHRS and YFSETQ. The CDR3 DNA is TGCGCCAGCAGCACGGGGACAGTAAACACTGAAGCTTTCTTT. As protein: CASSTGTVNTEAFF.

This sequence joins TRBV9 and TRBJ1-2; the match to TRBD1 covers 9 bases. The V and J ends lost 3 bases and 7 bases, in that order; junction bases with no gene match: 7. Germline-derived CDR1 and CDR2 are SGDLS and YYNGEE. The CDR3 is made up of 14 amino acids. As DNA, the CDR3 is TGTGCCAGCAGCGCCTCGGACAGGGGTCCTGGCTACACCTTC. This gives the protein CASSASDRGPGYTF.

The CDR3 coding sequence is TGTGCCTGGACGACAGGGAACGGCTACACCTTC. It codes for CAWTTGNGYTF. This chain joins TRBV30 and TRBJ1-2; 7 nucleotides align to TRBD1. Losses at the gene ends were 4 bases for V and 8 bases for J; bases not matched to a gene: 4. The CDR3 has 11 amino acids. Looked up from germline, CDR1 is GTSNPN and CDR2 is SVGIG (reference sequence).

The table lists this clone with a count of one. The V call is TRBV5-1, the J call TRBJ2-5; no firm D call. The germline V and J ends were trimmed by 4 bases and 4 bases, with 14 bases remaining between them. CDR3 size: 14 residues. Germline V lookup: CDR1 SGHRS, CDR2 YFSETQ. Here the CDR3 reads CASSPLPKGETQYF. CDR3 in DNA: TGCGCCAGCAGCCCCCTTCCTAAGGGAGAGACCCAGTACTTC.

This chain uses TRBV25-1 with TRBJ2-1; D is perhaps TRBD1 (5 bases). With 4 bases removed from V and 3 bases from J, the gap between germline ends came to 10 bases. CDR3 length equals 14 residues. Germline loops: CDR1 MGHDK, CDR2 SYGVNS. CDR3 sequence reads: CASSGRVLYNEQFF. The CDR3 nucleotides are TGTGCCAGCAGTGGCAGGGTCCTCTACAATGAGCAGTTCTTC. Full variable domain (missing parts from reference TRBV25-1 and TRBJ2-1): EADIYQTPRYLVIGTGKKITLECSQTMGHDKMYWYQQDPGMELHLIHYSYGVNSTEKGDLSSESTVSRIRTEHFPLTLESARPSHTSQYLCASSGRVLYNEQFFGPGTRLTVL.

The CDR3 here is CASGGPNSQETQYF. CDR3 DNA: TGCGCCAGCGGGGGACCGAACTCCCAAGAGACCCAGTACTTC. The gene calls are TRBV5-1 and TRBJ2-5; D may match TRBD1 or TRBD2 (5 bases each). V was cut by 7 bases and J by 1 base, with 14 bases left in between. There are 14 residues in the CDR3. Germline CDR1 reads SGHRS; CDR2 reads YFSETQ.

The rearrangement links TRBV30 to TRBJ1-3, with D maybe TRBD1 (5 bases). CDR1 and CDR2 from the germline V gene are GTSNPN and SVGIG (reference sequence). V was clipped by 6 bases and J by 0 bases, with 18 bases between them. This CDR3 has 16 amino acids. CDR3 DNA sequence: TGTGCCTGCGGGGCGGGGCAGCTGAGCTCTGGAAACACCATATATTTT. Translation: CACGAGQLSSGNTIYF.

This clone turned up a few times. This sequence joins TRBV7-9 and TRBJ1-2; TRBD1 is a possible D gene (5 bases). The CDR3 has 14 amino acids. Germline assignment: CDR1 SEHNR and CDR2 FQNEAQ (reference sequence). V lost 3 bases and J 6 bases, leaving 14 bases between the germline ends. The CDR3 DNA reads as TGTGCCAGCAGCTTGCTCTTAGGGGTCGATGGCTACACCTTC. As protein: CASSLLLGVDGYTF.

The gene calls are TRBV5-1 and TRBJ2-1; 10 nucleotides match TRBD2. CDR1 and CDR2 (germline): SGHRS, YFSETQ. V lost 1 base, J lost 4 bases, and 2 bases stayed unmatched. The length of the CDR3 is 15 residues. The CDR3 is CASSLSSGGYNEQFF. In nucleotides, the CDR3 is TGCGCCAGCAGCTTGTCTAGCGGGGGTTACAATGAGCAGTTCTTC.

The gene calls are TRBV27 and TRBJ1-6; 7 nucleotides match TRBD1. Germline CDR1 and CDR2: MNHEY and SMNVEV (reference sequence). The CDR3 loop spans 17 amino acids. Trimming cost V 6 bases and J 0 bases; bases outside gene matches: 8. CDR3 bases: TGTGCCAGCAGCCTAAACAGGGGAAGCTCCTATAATTCACCCCTCCACTTT. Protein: CASSLNRGSSYNSPLHF.

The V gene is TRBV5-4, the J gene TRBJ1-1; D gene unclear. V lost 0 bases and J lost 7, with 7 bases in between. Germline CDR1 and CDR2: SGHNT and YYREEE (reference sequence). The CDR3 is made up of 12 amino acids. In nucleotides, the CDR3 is TGTGCCAGCAGCTTGGTGGGTGATGAAGCTTTCTTT. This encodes CASSLVGDEAFF.

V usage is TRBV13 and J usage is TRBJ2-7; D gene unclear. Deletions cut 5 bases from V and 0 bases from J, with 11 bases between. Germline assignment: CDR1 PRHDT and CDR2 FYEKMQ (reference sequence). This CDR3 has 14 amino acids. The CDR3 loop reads CASSGHRISYEQYF. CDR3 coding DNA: TGTGCCAGCAGCGGGCACAGAATCTCCTACGAGCAGTACTTC.

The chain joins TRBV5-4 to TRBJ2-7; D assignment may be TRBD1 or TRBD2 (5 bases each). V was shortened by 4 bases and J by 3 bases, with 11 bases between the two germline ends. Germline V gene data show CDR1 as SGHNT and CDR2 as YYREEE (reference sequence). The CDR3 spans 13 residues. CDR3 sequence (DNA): TGTGCCAGCAGCCGCGTTGGGGGCTACGAGCAGTACTTC. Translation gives CASSRVGGYEQYF.